This T cell receptor beta chain was documented in a study of neurological immune-mediated disorders. Study results and caveats: Expanded clones shared no CDR3 amino acid sequences across subjects, suggesting private repertoires in all groups. Among 34 multiple sclerosis patients, 18 had repertoires that phylogenetic grouping placed in one related-CDR3 cluster, a possible signature. Neither clinical nor MRI features showed any association with the multiple sclerosis repertoire cluster, and the authors stated that larger cohorts are needed.

TCRdb ran MiXCR on the 5' RACE reads and lists one entry per CDR3 protein. Here the sample spans about 59,000 distinct CDR3 sequences, roughly 3.5% being singletons. PBMCs stored at -80 C, numbering 2 million, were the origin of the unsorted libraries. This clonotype came up many times. Its antigen is not identified. Germline values: CDR1 SGHRS, CDR2 YFSETQ. The trim removed 4 bases at V and 4 bases at J, leaving 3 bases unmatched. The CDR3 sequence is 13 residues long. The receptor's source is a woman aged 25 to 39 with multiple sclerosis. The V and J genes are TRBV5-1 and TRBJ2-5; 8 bases match TRBD1. Sequenced input: PBMCs. CDR3 region: CASSPDRGETQYF. The CDR3 DNA reads as TGCGCCAGCAGCCCAGACAGGGGAGAGACCCAGTACTTC.